The 29 T cell receptor beta chains given below trace back to one sample, sequenced in a study of T-cell reconstitution after alpha-beta-depleted transplantation in children (dated by TCRdb to the mid-2010s). Library preparation used PCR. The data were produced on an Illumina HiSeq 2500. Molecular barcoding was employed in the preparation of TCR libraries, with unique molecular identifiers being used to normalize TCRbeta repertoire quantification. Starting from the raw public reads, TCRdb applied fastp trimming at Q25, assembled clones with MiXCR and retained in-frame beta chains. Rows are unified per CDR3 protein, each entry keeping the most common DNA and genes. Across this sample there are 200,000 or so distinct CDR3 sequences, with 5% to 6.5% seen only once. Around 4.3% of the sample is in the top ten clones. In light of the paper, this sample's treatment or condition label describes: allogeneic hematopoietic cell transplantation with graft depleted of TCRalphabeta T cells and CD19 B cells.

This specimen consisted of PBMCs, obtained before TCRalphabeta/CD19-depleted stem cell transplant. All receptors derive from a girl under three years old with combined immunodeficiency, due to receive a stem cell transplant.

This clonotype was observed at least ten times. The V and J genes are TRBV4-3 and TRBJ2-6, with TRBD2 as a possible D gene (5 bases). Deletions cut 6 bases from V and 0 bases from J, with 18 bases between. Germline V CDR1 and CDR2: LGHNA, YSLEER. CDR3 length equals 18 residues. The CDR3 DNA reads TGCGCCAGCAGTCGTACCTTGGGAGAGGGCTCTGGGGCCAACGTCCTGACTTTC. Translation: CASSRTLGEGSGANVLTF.

This clonotype was seen many times. The chain links TRBV20-1 to TRBJ2-4; D remains ambiguous. This CDR3 is built from 13 residues. Trimming cost V 0 bases and J 6 bases, with 9 bases left between them. Germline CDR1 reads DFQATT; CDR2 reads SNEGSKA (reference sequence). The CDR3 sequence is CSARDLSLNIQYF. The CDR3 DNA reads as TGCAGTGCTAGAGATCTAAGCCTAAACATTCAGTACTTC.

This clonotype was recorded many times. This rearrangement joins TRBV4-2 to TRBJ2-7; 10 bases line up with TRBD2. J was trimmed by 2 bases and V by 4 bases; bases with no gene match: 8. Germline-derived CDR1 and CDR2 are LGHNA and YNFKEQ. The CDR3 runs 16 residues. CDR3 in DNA: TGTGCCAGCAGCCGAGTCGGACTAGCGGCCCCCTACGAGCAGTACTTC. This encodes CASSRVGLAAPYEQYF.

This clonotype has a count of ten or more. The CDR3 here is CSVNPSPTSGRVDTQYF. DNA for the CDR3: TGCAGCGTCAATCCCTCCCCCACTAGCGGGAGGGTAGATACGCAGTATTTT. This rearrangement joins TRBV29-1 to TRBJ2-3, with 13 nucleotides matching TRBD2. CDR1 is SQVTM, CDR2 ANQGSEA, per germline. There are 17 residues in the CDR3. J gave up 5 bases and V 6 bases, and 14 bases lay outside the gene matches.

This clonotype was found a few times. This chain connects TRBV7-2 to TRBJ2-7, with D unresolved. The CDR3 consists of 15 residues. Trimming took 2 bases from V and 3 from J, leaving 14 bases between them. The V gene's germline CDR1 is SGHTA and CDR2 FQGNSA. CDR3 coding DNA: TGTGCCAGCAGCTTACCGCCTAGTGTCGTCTACGAGCAGTACTTC. It specifies CASSLPPSVVYEQYF. Drawing the rest from reference TRBV7-2 and TRBJ2-7, the complete variable domain is GAGVSQSPSNKVTEKGKDVELRCDPISGHTALYWYRQSLGQGLEFLIYFQGNSAPDKSGLPSDRFSAERTGGSVSTLTIQRTQQEDSAVYLCASSLPPSVVYEQYFGPGTRLTVT.

This clonotype was found a few times. The V gene is TRBV6-2 or TRBV6-3, the J gene TRBJ2-2; D possibly uses TRBD1 or TRBD2 (6 bases each). The CDR3 contains 17 residues. Trimming cost V 2 bases and J 0 bases, with 13 bases left between them. Per the germline V gene, CDR1 is MNHEY and CDR2 is SVGEGT. The CDR3: CASSYIWGAPNTGELFF. CDR3 coding DNA: TGTGCCAGCAGTTACATTTGGGGGGCCCCGAACACCGGGGAGCTGTTTTTT.

The CDR3 DNA reads TGCGCCAGCAGCCCCCTTGGTAGCGGGGAAATATACGAGCAGTACTTC. Translating it yields CASSPLGSGEIYEQYF. The chain couples TRBV4-3 to TRBJ2-7; 8 bases align to TRBD2. Trimming at V came to 4 bases and at J to 4 bases, leaving 12 bases not matched to a gene. Germline-derived CDR1 and CDR2 are LGHNA and YSLEER. The CDR3 covers 16 residues.

At least ten counts were recorded for this clonotype. The DNA for the CDR3 is TGTGCCAGCAGCGAAGCGTCTAGCGGAGCTTACGAGCAGTACTTC. Translating it yields CASSEASSGAYEQYF. The chain uses TRBV7-2 and TRBJ2-7, with 7 bases identical to TRBD2. The V segment lost 5 bases and the J segment 4 bases; nucleotides outside the gene matches: 11. Germline V gene lookup returns CDR1 SGHTA and CDR2 FQGNSA. The CDR3 totals 15 residues.

This clonotype was recorded many times. This chain uses TRBV4-1 with TRBJ2-7; D is uncertain. V was clipped by 2 bases and J by 5 bases, with 19 bases between them. Germline CDR1 reads MGHRA; CDR2 reads YSYEKL. This CDR3 region has 16 residues. The CDR3 sequence is CASSQSPSQGLHEQYF. Here the CDR3 DNA reads TGCGCCAGCAGCCAATCCCCGTCCCAAGGTCTCCACGAGCAGTACTTC.

The chain has TRBV27 and TRBJ2-5, with D perhaps matching TRBD2 (5 bases). This CDR3 spans 16 amino acids. Germline CDR1 MNHEY, CDR2 SMNVEV (reference sequence). Trimming cost V 3 bases and J 2 bases, with 16 bases left between them. The DNA of the CDR3 is TGTGCCAGCAGTTTCCTCCCGAGGGCACCACAAGAGACCCAGTACTTC. It specifies CASSFLPRAPQETQYF.

This clonotype was seen at least ten times. The chain is built from TRBV10-3 and TRBJ2-7, with 9 bases that match TRBD1. The CDR3 is made up of 14 amino acids. V dropped 3 bases and J dropped 5; count of bases not matched to a gene: 5. The germline V gene has CDR1 ENHRY and CDR2 SYGVKD. CDR3 in DNA: TGTGCCATCAGTGACCCGGGACAGGGCCACGAGCAGTACTTC. It yields the protein CAISDPGQGHEQYF.

Note on this clonotype: A read error may be the cause here, since a much bigger clone is one base away. V usage is TRBV10-3 and J usage is TRBJ1-3; 7 nucleotides agree with TRBD1. The CDR3 is made up of 15 amino acids. From germline, CDR1 is ENHRY and CDR2 SYGVKD. J gave up 0 bases and V 3 bases, and 2 bases lay outside the gene matches. The CDR3 protein is CAISDGTASGNTIYF. The CDR3 nucleotides are TGTGCCATCAGTGACGGGACAGCCTCTGGAAACACCATATATTTT.

This clonotype was seen at least ten times. V is TRBV12-3 or TRBV12-4 and J is TRBJ2-1; 7 nucleotides line up with TRBD1. Trimming removed 6 bases from V and 6 bases from J; junction bases left unmatched: 14. This CDR3 has 16 residues. CDR3 loop: CASRGTDRVFGNEQFF. The CDR3, as DNA: TGTGCCAGCAGAGGAACTGACAGGGTCTTTGGCAATGAGCAGTTCTTC.

This clonotype was recorded at least ten times. CDR3 coding DNA: TGTGCCAGCAGCCCGAGCGGGGGGATAACAGATACGCAGTATTTT. Protein sequence: CASSPSGGITDTQYF. The rearrangement links TRBV3-1 to TRBJ2-3; the match to TRBD2 covers 9 bases. The CDR3 sequence is 15 residues long. V lost 4 bases, J lost 3 bases, and 5 bases stayed unmatched. Germline loops: CDR1 LGHDT, CDR2 YNNKEL (reference sequence).

This clonotype was observed at least ten times. The rearrangement links TRBV13 to TRBJ2-5; possibly TRBD1 for D (5 bases). Germline lookup yields CDR1 PRHDT and CDR2 FYEKMQ (reference sequence). The CDR3 runs 14 residues. Trimming shortened V by 8 bases and J by 0 bases, and 13 bases separated the two germline ends. The CDR3 is CASSEQVYQETQYF. The CDR3 DNA follows: TGTGCCAGCTCAGAACAGGTGTACCAAGAGACCCAGTACTTC.

The sample holds many counts of this clonotype. The chain employs TRBV12-3 or TRBV12-4 and TRBJ1-6; D gene unclear. With 1 base removed from V and 14 bases from J, the gap between germline ends came to 6 bases. The CDR3 runs to 11 residues. CDR3 residues: CASSLGGALHF. In DNA, the CDR3 is TGTGCCAGCAGTTTAGGAGGAGCCCTCCACTTT.

In its sample, this clonotype was seen many times. This rearrangement joins TRBV9 to TRBJ2-3; D may match TRBD1 or TRBD2 (6 bases each). V lost 4 bases, J lost 0 bases, and 18 bases lay in between. CDR3 length: 17 residues. CDR1 SGDLS and CDR2 YYNGEE come from the germline V gene. CDR3 coding DNA: TGTGCCAGCAGCTCAAGTGGGGGGCCCTCTAGCACAGATACGCAGTATTTT. This translates into CASSSSGGPSSTDTQYF.

This clonotype was recorded many times. This chain joins TRBV28 and TRBJ2-1; 15 bases are a match to TRBD2. The germline V gene has CDR1 MDHEN and CDR2 SYDVKM. J lost 8 bases, V lost 6 bases, and 5 bases had no gene match. This CDR3 has 15 amino acids. CDR3 residues: CASRLGLAGGDEQFF. In DNA form, the CDR3 reads TGTGCCAGCAGACTGGGACTAGCGGGAGGAGATGAGCAGTTCTTC. The complete variable domain, with remaining parts taken from reference TRBV28 and TRBJ2-1, reads DVKVTQSSRYLVKRTGEKVFLECVQDMDHENMFWYRQDPGLGLRLIYFSYDVKMKEKGDIPEGYSVSREKKERFSLILESASTNQTSMYLCASRLGLAGGDEQFFGPGTRLTVL.

This clonotype was found a few times. The CDR3 does not close with the conserved phenylalanine or tryptophan, likely indicating a read error. This chain connects TRBV7-2 to TRBJ1-5; no definite D call. The germline CDR1 and CDR2 sequences are SGHTA and FQGNSA. Deletions cut 3 bases from V and 10 bases from J, with 22 bases between. This CDR3 spans 16 amino acids. CDR3 nucleotides: TGTGCCAGCAGCTTTTCTTCCGTCCATGTCGGTCATCCCCAGCATTGT. It specifies CASSFSSVHVGHPQHC.

This clonotype was recorded many times. The chain joins TRBV20-1 to TRBJ2-1; D not certain. Germline V CDR1 and CDR2: DFQATT, SNEGSKA (reference sequence). The CDR3 is 11 amino acids. The ends were cut back, 4 bases at V and 6 bases at J, with 7 bases in the middle. Written as DNA, the CDR3 is TGCAGTGCTAACAGACTCAATGAGCAGTTCTTC. Its translation: CSANRLNEQFF.

The sample holds many counts of this clonotype. CDR3 DNA: TGTGCCAGCAGCCAAGAACTGAACACCGGGGAGCTGTTTTTT. This encodes CASSQELNTGELFF. The rearrangement uses TRBV3-1 and TRBJ2-2; D is ambiguous. Germline V gene data show CDR1 as LGHDT and CDR2 as YNNKEL (reference sequence). The CDR3 is 14 residues long. Trimming took off 0 bases at V and 1 base at J, with 3 bases between the two ends.

This clonotype was recorded many times. This chain links TRBV7-2 with TRBJ2-3, with TRBD2 matching over 10 bases. CDR3 length: 15 residues. Germline CDR1 reads SGHTA; CDR2 reads FQGNSA. J gave up 5 bases and V 1 base, and 3 bases lay outside the gene matches. In nucleotides, the CDR3 is TGTGCCAGCAGCTTAGTAGCGGGGGGACAAGATACGCAGTATTTT. As protein: CASSLVAGGQDTQYF.

In DNA, the CDR3 is TGCGCCAGCAGCCCCGGTGGGGGTGTGAATTCACCCCTCCACTTT. Translating it yields CASSPGGGVNSPLHF. The chain couples TRBV4-3 to TRBJ1-6, with D tentatively TRBD1 (5 bases). The germline CDR1 and CDR2 sequences are LGHNA and YSLEER. The V end lost 4 bases, the J end lost 7 bases, and 14 bases lay between the germline ends. This CDR3 has 15 amino acids.

This clonotype was seen repeatedly, ten times or more. The chain links TRBV6-2 or TRBV6-3 to TRBJ2-2; 8 bases are a match to TRBD1. This CDR3 is built from 16 residues. CDR1 MNHEY and CDR2 SVGEGT come from the germline V gene. J was trimmed by 3 bases and V by 4 bases; bases with no gene match: 7. CDR3 sequence: CASSSVWTGYTGELFF. CDR3 DNA: TGTGCCAGCAGTTCGGTCTGGACAGGGTACACCGGGGAGCTGTTTTTT.

This clonotype was picked up many times. V usage is TRBV12-3 or TRBV12-4 and J usage is TRBJ1-2; D not resolved. V was shortened by 3 bases and J by 5 bases, with 7 bases between the two germline ends. The CDR3 is 12 residues long. CDR3 coding DNA: TGTGCCAGCAGTTTGACGGGTTATGGCTACACCTTC. Translated: CASSLTGYGYTF.

This clonotype came up many times. The rearrangement links TRBV18 to TRBJ2-4, with D perhaps TRBD2 (6 bases). The V end lost 0 bases, the J end lost 11 bases, and 14 bases lay between the germline ends. Germline assignment: CDR1 KGHSH and CDR2 LQKENI. This CDR3 has 14 amino acids. CDR3 DNA sequence: TGTGCCAGCTCACCACCGAACGGGGGAGGCGTTCAGTACTTC. The encoded protein is CASSPPNGGGVQYF.

This clonotype was detected ten times or more. The chain recombines TRBV4-3 with TRBJ2-2; 7 nucleotides align to TRBD2. V was clipped by 4 bases and J by 0 bases; unmatched bases: 5. The CDR3 covers 16 residues. Germline V gene lookup returns CDR1 LGHNA and CDR2 YSLEER. The CDR3 here is CASSPTGLSNTGELFF. CDR3 sequence (DNA): TGCGCCAGCAGCCCCACGGGACTATCGAACACCGGGGAGCTGTTTTTT.

This clonotype has ten or more counts. The chain has TRBV6-6 and TRBJ1-5; no reliable D call. This CDR3 spans 12 amino acids. Germline V gene lookup returns CDR1 MNHNY and CDR2 SVGAGI (reference sequence). The V gene lost 7 bases and the J gene lost 7 bases, with 11 bases spanning the gap. CDR3 DNA sequence: TGTGCCAGCACCAATAATCCCCAGCCCCAGCATTTT. Translation gives CASTNNPQPQHF.

This clonotype showed up many times. The genes are TRBV9 and TRBJ2-7; no firm D call. Trimming took 2 bases from V and 2 from J, leaving 11 bases between them. The CDR3 contains 14 residues. Germline-derived CDR1 and CDR2 are SGDLS and YYNGEE. The CDR3 sequence is CASSVRLSPYEQYF. The DNA of the CDR3 is TGTGCCAGCAGCGTCCGACTCAGCCCCTACGAGCAGTACTTC.